This TCR beta chain emerged from a study of cytomegalovirus exposure and HLA in healthy donors. Notes on the study in general: An analysis done earlier found most TCR beta V segments productive about 87% or about 30% of the time.

This clone has a handful of counts. The antigen is not known. Use of 60 Vbeta and 13 Jbeta primers characterized the PCR. Using immunoSEQ multiplex PCR, the repertoire was profiled, and TCRdb retains in-frame clones only, with some absent. The table shows about 97,000 clones, with approximately 9% occurring only once. Sample: PBMCs. The sequence was obtained from a man aged 50 to 60 in good health and CMV-seropositive.

In DNA, the CDR3 is TGTGCCAGCAGCTCCCGGGACAACTACAATGAGCAGTTCTTC. Residues: CASSSRDNYNEQFF. The rearrangement joins TRBV6-5 to TRBJ2-1, with a possible D match to TRBD1 (6 bases). This CDR3 is built from 14 residues. V was trimmed by 6 bases and J by 3 bases, leaving 12 bases between them. The V gene's germline CDR1 is MNHEY and CDR2 SVGAGI.